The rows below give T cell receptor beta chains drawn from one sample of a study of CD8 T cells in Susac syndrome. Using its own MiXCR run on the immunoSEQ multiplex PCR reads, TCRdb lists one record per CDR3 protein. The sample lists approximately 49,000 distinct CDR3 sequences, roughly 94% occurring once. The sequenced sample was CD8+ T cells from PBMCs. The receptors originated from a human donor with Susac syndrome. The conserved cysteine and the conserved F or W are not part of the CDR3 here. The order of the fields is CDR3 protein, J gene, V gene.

CDR3 protein: ASSQEVGRNYGYT
J gene: TRBJ1-2
V gene: TRBV4-3

CDR3 protein: AIRVTRDRVHEQY
J gene: TRBJ2-7
V gene: TRBV10-3

CDR3 protein: ASGLVGGYT
J gene: TRBJ1-2
V gene: TRBV27

CDR3 protein: SAREYTGEDTEAF
J gene: TRBJ1-1
V gene: TRBV20-1

CDR3 protein: ASSYYRFYEQY
J gene: TRBJ2-7
V gene: TRBV6-2/TRBV6-3

CDR3 protein: ASSYRAGDEQY
J gene: TRBJ2-7
V gene: TRBV9

CDR3 protein: ASSLPAGGLLVSDTQY
J gene: TRBJ2-3
V gene: TRBV28

CDR3 protein: ASSPGDEAF
J gene: TRBJ1-1
V gene: TRBV25-1

CDR3 protein: ASSSPPPGGWFNEQF
J gene: TRBJ2-1
V gene: TRBV7-9

CDR3 protein: ASSSTGDPRPNTEAF
J gene: TRBJ1-1
V gene: TRBV7-9

CDR3 protein: ASSINWEAEAF
J gene: TRBJ1-1
V gene: TRBV19

CDR3 protein: ASSLSTSGGRNEQF
J gene: TRBJ2-1
V gene: TRBV3-1

CDR3 protein: SVPGGEQF
J gene: TRBJ2-1
V gene: TRBV29-1

CDR3 protein: ATSRRLEGRNEQY
J gene: TRBJ2-7
V gene: TRBV15

CDR3 protein: ASSPWVNTEAF
J gene: TRBJ1-1
V gene: TRBV5-5

CDR3 protein: ASSPVSGGIQY
J gene: TRBJ2-4
V gene: TRBV13

CDR3 protein: ASSPPGGDTQY
J gene: TRBJ2-3
V gene: TRBV9

CDR3 protein: ATRGRAGATNEKLF
J gene: TRBJ1-4
V gene: TRBV15

CDR3 protein: AWSDLADPVMGYT
J gene: TRBJ1-2
V gene: TRBV30

CDR3 protein: SADLGGPNEQY
J gene: TRBJ2-7
V gene: TRBV20-1

CDR3 protein: ASSPRLGLAGGPSTDTQY
J gene: TRBJ2-3
V gene: TRBV5-1

CDR3 protein: SAHAVQRGKDQPQH
J gene: TRBJ1-5
V gene: TRBV20-1

CDR3 protein: ASSQVSGEETQY
J gene: TRBJ2-5
V gene: TRBV4-3

CDR3 protein: ASSQDTSGGARTYNEQF
J gene: TRBJ2-1
V gene: TRBV3-1

CDR3 protein: ASSAGSYEQY
J gene: TRBJ2-7
V gene: TRBV3-1

CDR3 protein: ASSDWTGGNGYT
J gene: TRBJ1-2
V gene: TRBV6-1

CDR3 protein: ASNYSGRRGKAF
J gene: TRBJ1-1
V gene: TRBV28

CDR3 protein: ASSQVRLNYEQY
J gene: TRBJ2-7
V gene: TRBV4-2

CDR3 protein: ASSFGTGTYGYT
J gene: TRBJ1-2
V gene: TRBV5-1

CDR3 protein: AWGTVTEAF
J gene: TRBJ1-1
V gene: TRBV30

CDR3 protein: ASSDPLNTC
J gene: TRBJ2-7
V gene: TRBV25-1

CDR3 protein: ASTGPVLDTQY
J gene: TRBJ2-3
V gene: TRBV19

CDR3 protein: ASSPPRGGRYNEQF
J gene: TRBJ2-1
V gene: TRBV12-3/TRBV12-4

CDR3 protein: ASTITGRRSNEQY
J gene: TRBJ2-7
V gene: TRBV7-2

CDR3 protein: SARLPYGGPSTEAF
J gene: TRBJ1-1
V gene: TRBV20-1

CDR3 protein: SARLAGLRKETQY
J gene: TRBJ2-5
V gene: TRBV20-1

CDR3 protein: SVEDPGGALYGYT
J gene: TRBJ1-2
V gene: TRBV29-1

CDR3 protein: ASRYSNQPQH
J gene: TRBJ1-5
V gene: TRBV6-4

CDR3 protein: ASRGGDTQY
J gene: TRBJ2-3
V gene: TRBV6-4

CDR3 protein: ASRVTRGSYEQY
J gene: TRBJ2-7
V gene: TRBV28

CDR3 protein: ASSETGNEGINQPQH
J gene: TRBJ1-5
V gene: TRBV25-1

CDR3 protein: ASSQTDRETTEAF
J gene: TRBJ1-1
V gene: TRBV4-2